The 5 T cell receptor beta chains reported below all come from one sample, sequenced in a study of blood T cell repertoires in COVID-19. TCRdb's copy holds only in-frame clones and misses some; the assay was immunoSEQ multiplex PCR. The table includes 250,000 to 350,000 clones, about 88% detected once. The sequenced material came from peripheral blood. These receptors all come from a human donor with COVID-19, enrolled during active disease. The donor label of this sample is uncertain.

The chain uses TRBV7-2 and TRBJ2-7; tentative D call: TRBD2 (5 bases). The CDR3 extends over 15 amino acids. The V gene's germline CDR1 is SGHTA and CDR2 FQGNSA. Trimming stripped 1 base from V and 0 bases from J, with 10 bases between. The CDR3 sequence is CASSLERDLSYEQYF. CDR3 in DNA: TGTGCCAGCAGCTTAGAACGGGATCTCTCCTACGAGCAGTACTTC.

The chain couples TRBV5-1 to TRBJ2-2, with 12 bases identical to TRBD2. There are 16 residues in the CDR3. The trim removed 2 bases at V and 7 bases at J, leaving 6 bases unmatched. In germline, CDR1 is SGHRS, CDR2 YFSETQ. This CDR3 reads CASSFTSGRRDGELFF. The CDR3 DNA follows: TGCGCCAGCAGCTTCACTAGCGGGAGGAGAGACGGGGAGCTGTTTTTT. Drawing the rest from reference TRBV5-1 and TRBJ2-2, the complete variable domain is KAGVTQTPRYLIKTRGQQVTLSCSPISGHRSVSWYQQTPGQGLQFLFEYFSETQRNKGNFPGRFSGRQFSNSRSEMNVSTLELGDSALYLCASSFTSGRRDGELFFGEGSRLTVL.

The chain links TRBV29-1 to TRBJ1-1; TRBD1 agrees at 7 bases. This CDR3 has 13 amino acids. With 7 bases clipped from V and 7 bases from J, the junction kept 12 bases outside the gene matches. Germline V gives CDR1 SQVTM, CDR2 ANQGSEA. The CDR3 reads CSARPTGRGEAFF. Here the CDR3 DNA reads TGCAGCGCACGACCGACAGGGCGGGGTGAAGCTTTCTTT.

This clone was observed a few times. J is TRBJ2-3 and V is TRBV5-1, with D perhaps matching TRBD2 (5 bases). V was trimmed by 1 base and J by 3 bases, leaving 15 bases between them. CDR1 is SGHRS and CDR2 is YFSETQ in the germline V gene. The CDR3 runs 16 residues. CDR3 bases: TGCGCCAGCAGCTTGACCCGGACTGTCGGTACAGATACGCAGTATTTT. Its translation is CASSLTRTVGTDTQYF.

The chain employs TRBV19 and TRBJ2-2; 10 bases agree with TRBD2. The V gene's germline CDR1 is LNHDA and CDR2 SQIVND (reference sequence). V gave up 5 bases and J gave up 0 bases; unmatched junction bases: 6. The CDR3 spans 17 residues. CDR3 in DNA: TGTGCCAGTAGTCTAAGGACTAGCGGTGCGAACACCGGGGAGCTGTTTTTT. Protein product: CASSLRTSGANTGELFF.